These 28 T cell receptor beta chains were all obtained from the same sample, sequenced in a study of siplizumab effects on memory and regulatory T cells. Method: immunoSEQ multiplex PCR; TCRdb's copy keeps in-frame clones and lacks some. The sample lists 95,000 to 100,000 clones, about 93% occurring once. The specimen was non-Treg CD4+ T cells sorted from blood. Source of these receptors: a human donor in good health.

This chain joins TRBV18 and TRBJ2-2; 9 bases map to TRBD1. CDR1 and CDR2 from the germline V gene are KGHSH and LQKENI. V shed 6 bases and J 5 bases; nucleotides not matched to a gene: 4. The CDR3 contains 14 residues. As DNA, the CDR3 is TGTGCCAGCTCCCAAGGACAGGGGACCGGGGAGCTGTTTTTT. Translation: CASSQGQGTGELFF. The full variable domain, its missing parts supplied by reference TRBV18 and TRBJ2-2, is NAGVMQNPRHLVRRRGQEARLRCSPMKGHSHVYWYRQLPEEGLKFMVYLQKENIIDESGMPKERFSAEFPKEGPSILRIQQVVRGDSAAYFCASSQGQGTGELFFGEGSRLTVL.

The chain joins TRBV18 to TRBJ2-2; D gene uncertain. V was trimmed by 0 bases and J by 9 bases, leaving 17 bases between them. This CDR3 contains 16 residues. CDR1 and CDR2 from the germline V gene are KGHSH and LQKENI. The CDR3 nucleotides are TGTGCCAGCTCACCACCGATAGCCCTCCTCGGTAGGGAGCTGTTTTTT. Its protein product is CASSPPIALLGRELFF.

The V gene is TRBV18, the J gene TRBJ2-7; D may be TRBD1 (6 bases). Trimming left V 3 bases short and J 12 bases short, with 15 bases between. The CDR3 is 12 residues long. Germline-derived CDR1 and CDR2 are KGHSH and LQKENI. For the CDR3, the DNA is TGTGCCAGCTCACCCAACCGGGACAAGCCGTACTTC. Protein: CASSPNRDKPYF. The variable domain in full, completed from reference TRBV18 and TRBJ2-7, reads NAGVMQNPRHLVRRRGQEARLRCSPMKGHSHVYWYRQLPEEGLKFMVYLQKENIIDESGMPKERFSAEFPKEGPSILRIQQVVRGDSAAYFCASSPNRDKPYFGPGTRLTVT.

This clone was seen a single time. V and J are TRBV7-3 and TRBJ2-3; 15 positions agree with TRBD2. V was pared by 4 bases and J by 6 bases, with 5 bases of the junction left unmatched. This CDR3 contains 16 residues. Germline V CDR1 and CDR2: SGHTA, FQGTGA. The CDR3 nucleotides are TGTGCCAGCAGCTATGGACTAGCGGGAGGGAAGGATACGCAGTATTTT. Amino acids: CASSYGLAGGKDTQYF.

The V gene is TRBV6-5, the J gene TRBJ2-2, with TRBD2 matching 7 bases. This CDR3 comprises 15 residues. Germline V gene sequence: CDR1 MNHEY, CDR2 SVGAGI. Germline trimming cut 9 bases from V and 5 bases from J; bases unmatched to any gene: 12. Here the CDR3 reads CASTTGGIRTGELFF. CDR3 DNA sequence: TGTGCCAGTACTACCGGGGGGATACGGACCGGGGAGCTGTTTTTT.

This rearrangement joins TRBV7-3 to TRBJ2-1; 9 bases line up with TRBD2. The V and J ends lost 4 bases and 3 bases, in that order; junction bases with no gene match: 7. CDR3 length: 16 residues. Germline V gene data show CDR1 as SGHTA and CDR2 as FQGTGA. CDR3 nucleotide sequence: TGTGCCAGCAGCTGGGATAGCGGGAGCCGCTACAATGAGCAGTTCTTC. This translates into CASSWDSGSRYNEQFF. Supplemented by reference TRBV7-3 and TRBJ2-1, the full variable domain reads GAGVSQTPSNKVTEKGKYVELRCDPISGHTALYWYRQSLGQGPEFLIYFQGTGAADDSGLPNDRFFAVRPEGSVSTLKIQRTERGDSAVYLCASSWDSGSRYNEQFFGPGTRLTVL.

This chain connects TRBV4-1 to TRBJ2-5, with TRBD1 matching 10 bases. The ends lost 4 bases at V and 3 bases at J; junction bases unmatched: 2. Germline assignment: CDR1 MGHRA and CDR2 YSYEKL. The CDR3 loop spans 14 amino acids. Here the CDR3 reads CASSPGQGEETQYF. The CDR3 region has the DNA TGCGCCAGCAGCCCAGGACAGGGGGAAGAGACCCAGTACTTC.

This rearrangement joins TRBV5-1 to TRBJ2-1; 7 bases agree with TRBD1. This CDR3 is 14 amino acids long. The junction had 6 bases not matched to a gene; V was cut back by 3 bases and J by 6 bases. Germline V gene sequence: CDR1 SGHRS, CDR2 YFSETQ. CDR3 in amino acids: CASSWDSKSNEQFF. Written as DNA, the CDR3 is TGCGCCAGCAGCTGGGACAGTAAAAGCAATGAGCAGTTCTTC.

V gene TRBV28 combines with J gene TRBJ1-1; no firm D call. Trimming left V 5 bases short and J 3 bases short, with 4 bases between. There are 11 residues in the CDR3. The germline CDR1 and CDR2 sequences are MDHEN and SYDVKM. DNA of the CDR3: TGTGCCAGCAGTGGGGACACTGAAGCTTTCTTT. It is translated as CASSGDTEAFF. Full variable domain (rest looked up from reference TRBV28 and TRBJ1-1): DVKVTQSSRYLVKRTGEKVFLECVQDMDHENMFWYRQDPGLGLRLIYFSYDVKMKEKGDIPEGYSVSREKKERFSLILESASTNQTSMYLCASSGDTEAFFGQGTRLTVV.

V is TRBV30 and J is TRBJ2-1; 10 bases agree with TRBD1. The V gene's germline CDR1 is GTSNPN and CDR2 SVGIG (reference sequence). The V and J ends lost 2 bases and 8 bases, in that order; junction bases with no gene match: 6. CDR3 length: 14 amino acids. The CDR3 bases are TGTGCCTGGAGTCAAGGGACAGGGGTGGATGAGCAGTTCTTC. Residues: CAWSQGTGVDEQFF.

V is TRBV19 and J is TRBJ2-7; tentative D call: TRBD1 (6 bases). The CDR3 runs to 14 residues. Trimming cost V 7 bases and J 0 bases, with 13 bases left between them. CDR1 is LNHDA and CDR2 is SQIVND in the germline V gene (reference sequence). This CDR3 reads CASTRDTTSYEQYF. CDR3 sequence (DNA): TGTGCCAGTACCCGGGACACCACCTCCTACGAGCAGTACTTC.

This clone appeared a few times. The rearrangement joins TRBV14 to TRBJ2-1; D possibly corresponds to TRBD2 (5 bases). CDR1 SGHDN and CDR2 FVKESK come from the germline V gene. The CDR3 sequence is 16 residues long. Trimming took off 1 base at V and 0 bases at J, with 10 bases between the two ends. Written as DNA, the CDR3 is TGTGCCAGCAGCCAAGTCCGGGGAAGCTCCTACAATGAGCAGTTCTTC. Amino acid sequence: CASSQVRGSSYNEQFF.

The genes are TRBV27 and TRBJ2-5, with D unresolved. Trimming took off 3 bases at V and 5 bases at J, with 10 bases between the two ends. Germline V gives CDR1 MNHEY, CDR2 SMNVEV (reference sequence). This CDR3 comprises 13 residues. The DNA for the CDR3 is TGTGCCAGCAGTTTCGAGAACGGGGAGACCCAGTACTTC. It encodes CASSFENGETQYF.

The rearrangement links TRBV5-1 to TRBJ2-1; D might be TRBD1 (5 bases). In germline, CDR1 is SGHRS, CDR2 YFSETQ. Trimming shortened V by 5 bases and J by 9 bases, and 18 bases separated the two germline ends. The CDR3 sequence is 14 residues long. CDR3 in DNA: TGCGCCAGCAGACCGTCTGGGGCCAGGATTGAGCAGTTCTTC. It is translated as CASRPSGARIEQFF.

V is TRBV7-3 and J is TRBJ2-2; 11 nucleotides align to TRBD2. The length of the CDR3 is 15 residues. CDR1 and CDR2 from the germline V gene are SGHTA and FQGTGA. The ends lost 5 bases at V and 6 bases at J; junction bases unmatched: 5. The CDR3 DNA sequence: TGTGCCAGCAGCCTAAGTAGCGGGAGGGCCGGGGAGCTGTTTTTT. Its translation is CASSLSSGRAGELFF.

The chain has TRBV19 and TRBJ1-1; D uncertain. Germline V gives CDR1 LNHDA, CDR2 SQIVND (reference sequence). The CDR3 loop spans 13 amino acids. Trimming left V 7 bases short and J 2 bases short, with 11 bases between. CDR3: CASTRLENTEAFF. Here the CDR3 DNA reads TGTGCCAGTACCCGTTTAGAAAACACTGAAGCTTTCTTT.

This sequence joins TRBV7-8 and TRBJ2-1, with D perhaps matching TRBD1 (6 bases). The germline CDR1 and CDR2 sequences are SGHVS and FQNEAQ. Trimming took off 6 bases at V and 4 bases at J, with 13 bases between the two ends. This CDR3 has 14 amino acids. The CDR3 here is CASRPGTLYNEQFF. CDR3 coding DNA: TGTGCCAGCAGGCCCGGGACACTTTACAATGAGCAGTTCTTC.

The J gene is TRBJ2-2, the V gene TRBV6-5, with 9 bases that match TRBD2. From germline, CDR1 is MNHEY and CDR2 SVGAGI. This CDR3 comprises 16 residues. The V gene end was trimmed by 2 bases and the J gene end by 4 bases; junction bases not matched to a gene: 5. In DNA form, the CDR3 reads TGTGCCAGCAGTTACCGTAGCGGGAGTACCACCGGGGAGCTGTTTTTT. Amino acid sequence: CASSYRSGSTTGELFF.

The chain joins TRBV28 to TRBJ2-2; 12 positions agree with TRBD2. Germline V CDR1 and CDR2: MDHEN, SYDVKM. V gave up 7 bases and J gave up 6 bases; unmatched junction bases: 3. The CDR3 loop spans 14 amino acids. CDR3 in DNA: TGTGCCAGCAACAGACTAGCGGGAGCCGGGGAGCTGTTTTTT. It yields the protein CASNRLAGAGELFF.

The chain joins TRBV30 to TRBJ1-6; D is undetermined. V was cut by 3 bases and J by 9 bases, with 12 bases left in between. This CDR3 region has 13 residues. Germline CDR1 GTSNPN, CDR2 SVGIG (reference sequence). CDR3 amino acids: CAWRATKGSPLHF. CDR3 bases: TGTGCCTGGAGAGCAACAAAAGGTTCACCCCTCCACTTT.

The count of this clone is one. The rearrangement uses TRBV6-1 and TRBJ1-5; 8 nucleotides align to TRBD1. Germline-derived CDR1 and CDR2 are MNHNS and SASEGT. The V gene end was trimmed by 8 bases and the J gene end by 6 bases; junction bases not matched to a gene: 12. The CDR3 is made up of 15 amino acids. This chain's CDR3 is CASGLRTGFSQPQHF. The DNA of the CDR3 is TGTGCCAGCGGATTAAGGACAGGGTTTAGTCAGCCCCAGCATTTT.

The chain uses TRBV7-2 and TRBJ2-3; D not certain. V was trimmed by 2 bases and J by 4 bases, leaving 4 bases between them. CDR1 is SGHTA and CDR2 is FQGNSA in the germline V gene. The CDR3 is 12 residues long. Written as DNA, the CDR3 is TGTGCCAGCAGCTTATTCCCAGATACGCAGTATTTT. It specifies CASSLFPDTQYF. Full variable domain (missing parts from reference TRBV7-2 and TRBJ2-3): GAGVSQSPSNKVTEKGKDVELRCDPISGHTALYWYRQSLGQGLEFLIYFQGNSAPDKSGLPSDRFSAERTGGSVSTLTIQRTQQEDSAVYLCASSLFPDTQYFGPGTRLTVL.

This clone was found once. CDR3 amino acids: CASSQDWGTGELFF. DNA for the CDR3: TGCGCCAGCAGCCAAGATTGGGGTACCGGGGAGCTGTTTTTT. The V gene is TRBV4-3, the J gene TRBJ2-2; D is unresolved. The V end was cut by 0 bases, the J end by 5 bases, with 7 bases between. Germline lookup yields CDR1 LGHNA and CDR2 YSLEER. The length of the CDR3 is 14 residues.

The chain couples TRBV5-6 to TRBJ2-1, with TRBD2 matching over 10 bases. Germline lookup yields CDR1 SGHDT and CDR2 YYEEEE. V lost 4 bases and J lost 10; bases outside the gene matches: 5. This CDR3 comprises 13 residues. CDR3 sequence reads: CASSLELAGEQFF. Here the CDR3 DNA reads TGTGCCAGCAGCCTGGAACTAGCGGGGGAGCAGTTCTTC.

The rearrangement uses TRBV9 and TRBJ2-5, with D perhaps matching TRBD1 or TRBD2 (5 bases each). Trimming pared 4 bases from V and 2 bases from J, leaving 18 bases between. The V gene's germline CDR1 is SGDLS and CDR2 YYNGEE. CDR3 length: 16 residues. The CDR3 sequence is CASSSMGVIAQETQYF. The CDR3 DNA reads as TGTGCCAGCAGCTCCATGGGGGTGATAGCTCAAGAGACCCAGTACTTC.

The CDR3 is CATSRLTNSYEQYF. CDR3 bases: TGTGCCACCAGCAGATTAACTAACTCCTACGAGCAGTACTTC. This rearrangement joins TRBV15 to TRBJ2-5; D remains unclear. The J call may be in error: the DNA end matches TRBJ2-7 better. The germline V gene encodes CDR1 LNHNV and CDR2 YYDKDF (reference sequence). The CDR3 is 14 amino acids.

This rearrangement joins TRBV6-1 to TRBJ2-1; possible D gene TRBD1, 6 bases. CDR3 size: 11 residues. Trimming cost V 3 bases and J 10 bases, with 7 bases left between them. The V gene's germline CDR1 is MNHNS and CDR2 SASEGT. The CDR3 spells CASSEGAEQFF. CDR3 bases: TGTGCCAGCAGTGAGGGGGCGGAGCAGTTCTTC.

This chain joins TRBV5-4 and TRBJ1-2, with 8 nucleotides matching TRBD1. The CDR3 is 13 amino acids. The J segment lost 6 bases and the V segment lost 4 bases, leaving 5 bases of the junction unmatched. Per the germline V gene, CDR1 is SGHNT and CDR2 is YYREEE (reference sequence). The DNA for the CDR3 is TGTGCCAGCAGCCGGACAGGGAGGGATGGCTACACCTTC. Protein: CASSRTGRDGYTF.